These T cell receptor beta chains were read from a single sample in a study of blood T cell repertoires in COVID-19. Produced via immunoSEQ multiplex PCR; TCRdb's table is partial and in-frame only. The sample gives about 80,000 clones, about 85% of which show up once; 8.5% to 10% is in the top ten. The sample taken for sequencing was peripheral blood. The receptors shown here come from a human donor in a cohort sampled during active COVID-19. The CDR3 runs from the conserved cysteine through the conserved F or W. A D gene is named only where the DNA matches it firmly. Size is stated for part of the rows, as once, few or many counts, or as a class when the clone is expanded.

v_gene: TRBV5-1
abundance: .
j_gene: TRBJ1-4
d_gene: .
CDR3nt: TGCGCCAGCAGCTCGCAGACTAATGAAAAACTGTTTTTT
CDR3aa: CASSSQTNEKLFF

v_gene: TRBV28
abundance: .
j_gene: TRBJ1-6
d_gene: .
CDR3nt: TGTGCCAGCAGACCTCCAGGGACTCCCCATTCACCCCTCCACTTT
CDR3aa: CASRPPGTPHSPLHF

v_gene: TRBV5-1
abundance: .
j_gene: TRBJ2-1
d_gene: TRBD1
CDR3nt: TGCGCCAGCAGCTTGATCCCGGGACAGGGGGGGAATGAGCAGTTCTTC
CDR3aa: CASSLIPGQGGNEQFF

v_gene: TRBV6-5
abundance: .
j_gene: TRBJ1-2
d_gene: .
CDR3nt: TGTGCCAGCAGGTCAGGGGCTAACTATGGCTACACCTTC
CDR3aa: CASRSGANYGYTF

v_gene: TRBV10-3
abundance: few
j_gene: TRBJ2-1
d_gene: TRBD2
CDR3nt: TGTGCCATCAGTCGGACTAGCGGGGTCCCATACAATGAGCAGTTCTTC
CDR3aa: CAISRTSGVPYNEQFF

v_gene: TRBV6-1
abundance: .
j_gene: TRBJ1-3
d_gene: TRBD1
CDR3nt: TGTGCCAGCAGTGACCGACAGGGAGCAGGAAACACCATATATTTT
CDR3aa: CASSDRQGAGNTIYF

v_gene: TRBV18
abundance: .
j_gene: TRBJ2-7
d_gene: TRBD1
CDR3nt: TGTGCCAGCTCACTTGGGACAGGGGATCCCGAGCAGTACTTC
CDR3aa: CASSLGTGDPEQYF

v_gene: TRBV7-3
abundance: .
j_gene: TRBJ2-3
d_gene: TRBD2
CDR3nt: TGTGCCAGCAGCTTAACAAGCGGGGGGCGTGGAGATACGCAGTATTTT
CDR3aa: CASSLTSGGRGDTQYF

v_gene: TRBV29-1
abundance: .
j_gene: TRBJ2-3
d_gene: .
CDR3nt: TGCAGCGTTGATAAGGCTAGCTCTGATACGCAGTATTTT
CDR3aa: CSVDKASSDTQYF

v_gene: TRBV6-2/TRBV6-3
abundance: .
j_gene: TRBJ1-5
d_gene: TRBD1
CDR3nt: TGTGCCAGCAGTTACTTGGACAGGGGGAAGTTTGTTCAGCCCCAGCATTTT
CDR3aa: CASSYLDRGKFVQPQHF

v_gene: TRBV19
abundance: .
j_gene: TRBJ2-1
d_gene: TRBD1
CDR3nt: TGTGCCAGCCGGACAGGGGGGTCCTACAATGAGCAGTTCTTC
CDR3aa: CASRTGGSYNEQFF

v_gene: TRBV2
abundance: few
j_gene: TRBJ1-5
d_gene: TRBD1
CDR3nt: TGTGCCAGCACCCCCGGGACAGGGAGAAATCAGCCCCAGCATTTT
CDR3aa: CASTPGTGRNQPQHF

v_gene: TRBV7-7
abundance: .
j_gene: TRBJ1-1
d_gene: .
CDR3nt: TGTGCCAGCAGCTTAAATACAGTCACTGAAGCTTTCTTT
CDR3aa: CASSLNTVTEAFF

v_gene: TRBV3-1/TRBV3-2
abundance: .
j_gene: TRBJ2-5
d_gene: .
CDR3nt: TGTGCCAGCAGCCCGAATCGGGAGACCCAGTACTTC
CDR3aa: CASSPNRETQYF

v_gene: TRBV5-4
abundance: .
j_gene: TRBJ2-7
d_gene: TRBD2
CDR3nt: TGTGCCAGCAGCTTGGGACTAGCGGGAAGGTACGAGCAGTACTTC
CDR3aa: CASSLGLAGRYEQYF

v_gene: TRBV7-9
abundance: .
j_gene: TRBJ2-5
d_gene: .
CDR3nt: TGTGCCAGCAGCTTAGACGTAGTCCAAGAGACCCAGTACTTC
CDR3aa: CASSLDVVQETQYF